This entry lists 32 T cell receptor beta chains sequenced from one sample in a study of T cell changes during pregnancy in multiple sclerosis. TCRdb's copy holds only in-frame clones and misses some; the assay was immunoSEQ multiplex PCR. Among fewer than 80,000 clones listed, 94% were seen once. The specimen was CD4+ T cells from peripheral blood mononuclear cells, collected after pregnancy. Receptors originate from a female donor with multiple sclerosis, enrolled in a pregnancy study.

This chain uses TRBV11-1 with TRBJ1-1; weak D call: TRBD1 (5 bases). Germline V gene sequence: CDR1 SGHAT, CDR2 FQDESV (reference sequence). Trimming left V 5 bases short and J 4 bases short, with 20 bases between. The CDR3 covers 16 residues. CDR3 in amino acids: CASSPGDRIKITEAFF. The CDR3 bases are TGTGCCAGCAGCCCTGGAGACAGAATAAAGATCACTGAAGCTTTCTTT.

The chain is built from TRBV5-1 and TRBJ2-1, with TRBD2 matching over 8 bases. The germline V gene has CDR1 SGHRS and CDR2 YFSETQ. The V and J ends lost 0 bases and 8 bases, in that order; junction bases with no gene match: 4. The CDR3 sequence is 14 residues long. The DNA for the CDR3 is TGCGCCAGCAGCTTGGTAGCGGGAACCCATGAGCAGTTCTTC. Its translation is CASSLVAGTHEQFF.

The genes are TRBV27 and TRBJ2-7; 7 positions agree with TRBD2. The CDR3 length is 14 residues. Germline assignment: CDR1 MNHEY and CDR2 SMNVEV (reference sequence). V shed 2 bases, J shed 2 bases, and the junction held 3 bases outside the gene matches. This chain's CDR3 is CASSLRGGPYEQYF. CDR3 sequence (DNA): TGTGCCAGCAGTTTAAGGGGAGGGCCCTACGAGCAGTACTTC.

V and J are TRBV7-6 and TRBJ2-5; 7 nucleotides match TRBD1. The CDR3 runs 17 residues. The J segment lost 7 bases and the V segment lost 0 bases, leaving 14 bases of the junction unmatched. Germline CDR1 reads SGHVS; CDR2 reads FNYEAQ. The CDR3 bases are TGTGCCAGCAGCTTAGCGGCAGGGGGTTATTCAATGGGGACCCAGTACTTC. Encoded protein: CASSLAAGGYSMGTQYF. Using reference TRBV7-6 and TRBJ2-5 for the parts outside the CDR3, the full variable domain is GAGVSQSPRYKVTKRGQDVALRCDPISGHVSLYWYRQALGQGPEFLTYFNYEAQQDKSGLPNDRFSAERPEGSISTLTIQRTEQRDSAMYRCASSLAAGGYSMGTQYFGPGTRLLVL.

The chain's CDR3 is CASSGGGRYEKLFF. In nucleotides, the CDR3 is TGTGCCAGCAGTGGCGGGGGGCGGTATGAAAAACTGTTTTTT. The chain carries TRBV6-4 and TRBJ1-4; D may be TRBD1 (6 bases). Germline V gene data show CDR1 as MRHNA and CDR2 as SNTAGT. Trimming shortened V by 4 bases and J by 6 bases, and 12 bases separated the two germline ends. This CDR3 has 14 amino acids.

The chain recombines TRBV10-3 with TRBJ1-2, with TRBD1 matching 12 bases. Germline V gene sequence: CDR1 ENHRY, CDR2 SYGVKD. CDR3 length: 16 residues. The ends lost 2 bases at V and 6 bases at J; junction bases unmatched: 7. This CDR3 reads CAISEPQGQGANGYTF. CDR3 in DNA: TGTGCCATCAGTGAGCCTCAGGGACAGGGGGCAAATGGCTACACCTTC.

Only one count was recorded for this clone. The V gene is TRBV5-1, the J gene TRBJ2-7; TRBD2 agrees at 9 bases. The CDR3 has 16 residues. From germline, CDR1 is SGHRS and CDR2 YFSETQ. With V trimmed by 0 bases and J by 6 bases, 10 bases remained unmatched. Here the CDR3 DNA reads TGCGCCAGCAGCTTGGTCGGTTGGCGGGAGGGAGGCGAGCAGTACTTC. Translating it yields CASSLVGWREGGEQYF.

The rearrangement links TRBV19 to TRBJ2-7, with 9 bases matching TRBD2. J lost 5 bases, V lost 5 bases, and 7 bases had no gene match. The CDR3 spans 14 residues. CDR1 and CDR2 (germline): LNHDA, SQIVND (reference sequence). CDR3 nucleotide sequence: TGTGCCAGTAGTGCGGGAGGGCCATGGGACGAGCAGTACTTC. Translated: CASSAGGPWDEQYF.

This clone was counted between two and nine times. This chain uses TRBV7-2 with TRBJ2-5, with 9 bases lining up with TRBD1. The germline V gene encodes CDR1 SGHTA and CDR2 FQGNSA. V gave up 2 bases and J gave up 3 bases; unmatched junction bases: 7. CDR3 size: 16 residues. The CDR3 protein is CASSLQSGQGKETQYF. The CDR3, as DNA: TGTGCCAGCAGCTTACAGTCAGGACAGGGGAAAGAGACCCAGTACTTC.

The chain has TRBV28 and TRBJ1-4; 9 nucleotides agree with TRBD1. The CDR3 loop spans 16 amino acids. V was clipped by 2 bases and J by 7 bases; unmatched bases: 8. Per the germline V gene, CDR1 is MDHEN and CDR2 is SYDVKM. Here the CDR3 DNA reads TGTGCCAGCAGTTTACACATTGGGACAGGGACTGAAAAACTGTTTTTT. Translating gives CASSLHIGTGTEKLFF. The full variable domain, completed using reference TRBV28 and TRBJ1-4, is DVKVTQSSRYLVKRTGEKVFLECVQDMDHENMFWYRQDPGLGLRLIYFSYDVKMKEKGDIPEGYSVSREKKERFSLILESASTNQTSMYLCASSLHIGTGTEKLFFGSGTQLSVL.

The CDR3 loop reads CASSLTSGANTGELFF. The CDR3 DNA follows: TGTGCCAGCAGCTTGACTAGCGGGGCCAACACCGGGGAGCTGTTTTTT. The J gene is TRBJ2-2, the V gene TRBV11-3, with TRBD2 matching over 11 bases. V gave up 3 bases and J gave up 2 bases; unmatched junction bases: 2. This CDR3 is 16 amino acids long. CDR1 and CDR2 (germline): SGHNT, YENEEA.

The chain joins TRBV5-1 to TRBJ1-3, with TRBD1 identical over 8 bases. This CDR3 contains 17 residues. CDR1 is SGHRS and CDR2 is YFSETQ in the germline V gene. V dropped 1 base and J dropped 0; count of bases not matched to a gene: 6. The CDR3 nucleotides read TGCGCCAGCAGCTTGCCCGACAGGGGAGGCTCTGGAAACACCATATATTTT. Translated, it gives CASSLPDRGGSGNTIYF.

The chain uses TRBV2 and TRBJ2-3; D is possibly TRBD1 (7 bases). V was clipped by 8 bases and J by 8 bases, with 23 bases between them. The CDR3 extends over 15 amino acids. From germline, CDR1 is SNHLY and CDR2 FYNNEI. DNA for the CDR3: TGTGCCAGCTCCGCTGTCAGTTCCCAGGGGGGTACGCAGTATTTT. Protein sequence: CASSAVSSQGGTQYF.

CDR3 coding DNA: TGTGCCAGCAGCTTGGTCCGGGGGACTGAAGCTTTCTTT. This sequence encodes CASSLVRGTEAFF. This rearrangement joins TRBV5-8 to TRBJ1-1; possible D gene TRBD1, 5 bases. Trimming pared 0 bases from V and 5 bases from J, leaving 8 bases between. The length of the CDR3 is 13 residues. The germline V gene encodes CDR1 SGHTS and CDR2 YDEGEE.

This clone was seen just once. This sequence joins TRBV4-3 and TRBJ2-7; unclear D gene. The length of the CDR3 is 15 residues. Germline assignment: CDR1 LGHNA and CDR2 YSLEER. The V end was cut by 2 bases, the J end by 0 bases, with 11 bases between. In nucleotides, the CDR3 is TGCGCCAGCAGCCAACGAGCAGGCCTCTCCTACGAGCAGTACTTC. It yields the protein CASSQRAGLSYEQYF.

V gene TRBV25-1 combines with J gene TRBJ2-1, with 10 bases aligning to TRBD2. The germline V gene encodes CDR1 MGHDK and CDR2 SYGVNS. This CDR3 is built from 16 residues. Trimming cost V 6 bases and J 7 bases; bases outside gene matches: 12. The CDR3 DNA reads as TGTGCCAGCAGCTACGCTACCGGGACTAGCGAAAATGAGCAGTTCTTC. It specifies CASSYATGTSENEQFF.

The gene calls are TRBV6-4 and TRBJ1-2; the match to TRBD1 covers 10 bases. The V and J ends lost 4 bases and 4 bases, in that order; junction bases with no gene match: 3. CDR1 is MRHNA, CDR2 SNTAGT, per germline. The CDR3 runs 14 residues. The CDR3 nucleotides read TGTGCCAGCAGTGCGGACAGGGGGTCCTATGGCTACACCTTC. Translated, it gives CASSADRGSYGYTF.

This chain uses TRBV5-6 with TRBJ2-1; 11 bases agree with TRBD1. J was trimmed by 7 bases and V by 4 bases; bases with no gene match: 10. CDR1 and CDR2 from the germline V gene are SGHDT and YYEEEE. This CDR3 is built from 16 residues. CDR3 DNA: TGTGCCAGCAGCCCAGCCCCGGGACAGGGGGTGAATGAGCAGTTCTTC. Its protein product is CASSPAPGQGVNEQFF.

This chain joins TRBV9 and TRBJ2-3; D gene uncertain. CDR1 and CDR2 from the germline V gene are SGDLS and YYNGEE. Trimming stripped 1 base from V and 2 bases from J, with 5 bases between. CDR3 length: 13 amino acids. The CDR3 bases are TGTGCCAGCAGCGTACGTTACACAGATACGCAGTATTTT. This codes for CASSVRYTDTQYF.

The chain joins TRBV5-1 to TRBJ2-5; the D is unclear. Trimming took 2 bases from V and 5 from J, leaving 13 bases between them. The CDR3 is made up of 14 amino acids. CDR1 is SGHRS and CDR2 is YFSETQ in the germline V gene. CDR3 loop: CASSLPIPRETQYF. The DNA of the CDR3 is TGCGCCAGCAGCTTACCGATACCGAGGGAGACCCAGTACTTC. Filled out from reference TRBV5-1 and TRBJ2-5, the complete variable domain reads KAGVTQTPRYLIKTRGQQVTLSCSPISGHRSVSWYQQTPGQGLQFLFEYFSETQRNKGNFPGRFSGRQFSNSRSEMNVSTLELGDSALYLCASSLPIPRETQYFGPGTRLLVL.

This chain links TRBV7-9 with TRBJ2-7, with D hard to call. The germline V gene has CDR1 SEHNR and CDR2 FQNEAQ (reference sequence). Trimming stripped 3 bases from V and 0 bases from J, with 9 bases between. The CDR3 length is 14 residues. Here the CDR3 DNA reads TGTGCCAGCAGCTTGAACGGTATCTCCTACGAGCAGTACTTC. Translated, it gives CASSLNGISYEQYF. Drawing the rest from reference TRBV7-9 and TRBJ2-7, the complete variable domain is DTGVSQNPRHKITKRGQNVTFRCDPISEHNRLYWYRQTLGQGPEFLTYFQNEAQLEKSRLLSDRFSAERPKGSFSTLEIQRTEQGDSAMYLCASSLNGISYEQYFGPGTRLTVT.

V gene TRBV6-1 combines with J gene TRBJ2-2; a possible D gene is TRBD1 (5 bases). Germline V gene data show CDR1 as MNHNS and CDR2 as SASEGT. V lost 2 bases, J lost 7 bases, and 8 bases lay in between. The CDR3 length is 13 residues. CDR3 region: CASSEQGYGELFF. The CDR3 bases are TGTGCCAGCAGTGAACAGGGTTACGGGGAGCTGTTTTTT.

The sample holds one count of this clone. The junction differs from germline at one of its ends, possibly a read error. The rearrangement links TRBV4-2 to TRBJ1-4; TRBD1 matches 9 bases. The germline CDR1 and CDR2 sequences are LGHNA and YNFKEQ. The CDR3 extends over 16 amino acids. CDR3 residues: CAGSQGTGIINEKLFF. DNA of the CDR3: TGTGCCGGCAGCCAAGGGACAGGGATTATTAATGAAAAACTGTTTTTT.

J is TRBJ2-1 and V is TRBV5-1; D is perhaps TRBD2 (6 bases). Germline CDR1 and CDR2: SGHRS and YFSETQ. Trimming shortened V by 1 base and J by 7 bases, and 18 bases separated the two germline ends. CDR3 length: 16 amino acids. The CDR3 region has the DNA TGCGCCAGCAGCTTGTTTAGGGGCGGGACGGGTAATGAGCAGTTCTTC. This sequence encodes CASSLFRGGTGNEQFF.

This chain uses TRBV5-1 with TRBJ2-5; 7 bases are shared with TRBD1. The J segment lost 3 bases and the V segment lost 4 bases, leaving 6 bases of the junction unmatched. Germline V gene data show CDR1 as SGHRS and CDR2 as YFSETQ. This CDR3 contains 14 residues. CDR3 in DNA: TGCGCCAGCAGCCCGGGACAGCCTAAAGAGACCCAGTACTTC. This gives the protein CASSPGQPKETQYF.

This chain links TRBV28 with TRBJ2-2, with a tentative D call TRBD2 (5 bases). The CDR3 sequence is 16 residues long. V was pared by 3 bases and J by 0 bases, with 11 bases between. Germline loops: CDR1 MDHEN, CDR2 SYDVKM. CDR3 residues: CASSFIGDANTGELFF. CDR3 DNA: TGTGCCAGCAGTTTTATCGGGGATGCGAACACCGGGGAGCTGTTTTTT.

The chain employs TRBV27 and TRBJ2-7; 7 nucleotides agree with TRBD1. Trimming cost V 3 bases and J 2 bases; bases outside gene matches: 7. CDR3 size: 15 residues. CDR1 MNHEY and CDR2 SMNVEV come from the germline V gene (reference sequence). As DNA, the CDR3 is TGTGCCAGCAGTTTCTGGACAGGCTTCCCCTACGAGCAGTACTTC. It specifies CASSFWTGFPYEQYF.

The chain joins TRBV4-2 to TRBJ1-6, with D perhaps TRBD1 (5 bases). Trimming cost V 5 bases and J 4 bases, with 18 bases left between them. This CDR3 has 17 residues. The germline V gene has CDR1 LGHNA and CDR2 YNFKEQ. The CDR3 region has the DNA TGTGCCAGCAGCGAGAACACCGGGACTGCATATAATTCACCCCTCCACTTT. Translation: CASSENTGTAYNSPLHF.

This chain joins TRBV4-2 and TRBJ1-6, with a tentative D call TRBD1 (6 bases). Germline CDR1 reads LGHNA; CDR2 reads YNFKEQ. The CDR3 runs to 16 residues. V dropped 0 bases and J dropped 5 bases, with 11 bases sitting between them. The DNA for the CDR3 is TGTGCCAGCAGCCAAGATGGGTGGACAGATAATTCACCCCTCCACTTT. It yields the protein CASSQDGWTDNSPLHF.

This clone has just one count. This sequence joins TRBV7-2 and TRBJ1-4, with TRBD1 identical over 7 bases. This CDR3 comprises 15 residues. Germline assignment: CDR1 SGHTA and CDR2 FQGNSA. With 1 base clipped from V and 4 bases from J, the junction kept 3 bases outside the gene matches. This chain's CDR3 is CASSLDGTDNEKLFF. DNA of the CDR3: TGTGCCAGCAGCTTAGACGGGACAGATAATGAAAAACTGTTTTTT.

The V and J genes are TRBV7-3 and TRBJ2-5, with D possibly being TRBD2 (6 bases). The CDR3 consists of 15 residues. CDR1 and CDR2 from the germline V gene are SGHTA and FQGTGA. V shed 2 bases and J shed 5 bases, with 15 bases lying between them. The CDR3 DNA is TGTGCCAGCAGCTTAGGATCGGCGGGAAGGGAGACCCAGTACTTC. It specifies CASSLGSAGRETQYF.

The V and J genes are TRBV29-1 and TRBJ1-2, with D tentatively TRBD1 (5 bases). V dropped 6 bases and J dropped 2 bases, with 19 bases sitting between them. The germline V gene has CDR1 SQVTM and CDR2 ANQGSEA. The CDR3 consists of 15 residues. CDR3 amino acids: CSVTPKLRQNYGYTF. CDR3 coding DNA: TGCAGCGTGACCCCCAAATTACGACAGAACTATGGCTACACCTTC.